This note documents a single TCR beta chain sequence. The CDR3 covers 13 residues. Germline CDR1 reads SGHTA; CDR2 reads FQGNSA. Trimming took 0 bases from V and 3 from J, leaving 5 bases between them. The data belong to a study of blood T cells in healthy people across ages. It was with a sample-barcoded 5' primer and a J-beta primer mix that a second PCR of roughly 7 to 11 cycles was run. TCRdb reanalysed the 5' RACE reads using MiXCR and keeps one entry per CDR3 protein. This table holds approximately 780,000 distinct CDR3 sequences, around a quarter found once. These data were likewise used in another study, on T cells of mothers and their children.

The J gene is TRBJ1-2, the V gene TRBV7-2; D is uncertain. The TCR comes from a boy younger than 18 in good health. Sequenced input: blood. The CDR3 reads CASSLAADYGYTF. The CDR3, as DNA: TGTGCCAGCAGCTTAGCAGCAGACTATGGCTACACCTTC.